The 26 T cell receptor beta chains given below trace back to one sample, sequenced in a study of cytomegalovirus exposure and HLA in healthy donors. With 60 Vbeta and 13 Jbeta primers, the PCR was carried out. Sequenced by immunoSEQ multiplex PCR; TCRdb stores in-frame clones only, minus some. The table gives 100,000 to 150,000 clones; the top ten clones make up roughly 0.94% of it. Input material: PBMCs. Receptors were obtained from a man between 18 and 35 years old in good health and CMV-seronegative.

The rearrangement links TRBV5-1 to TRBJ2-7; 7 bases fit TRBD1. CDR1 is SGHRS and CDR2 is YFSETQ in the germline V gene. J lost 0 bases, V lost 8 bases, and 5 bases had no gene match. The CDR3 covers 13 residues. DNA for the CDR3: TGCGCCAGTCCGACAGGGTACTCCTACGAGCAGTACTTC. This gives the protein CASPTGYSYEQYF.

The chain has TRBV19 and TRBJ2-3, with TRBD1 as a possible D gene (5 bases). This CDR3 is built from 14 residues. V was pared by 5 bases and J by 7 bases, with 16 bases between. Germline CDR1 is LNHDA and CDR2 is SQIVND (reference sequence). CDR3 in amino acids: CASSQTVVGNTQYF. The CDR3 DNA reads as TGTGCCAGTAGTCAGACAGTTGTTGGGAATACGCAGTATTTT. Using reference TRBV19 and TRBJ2-3 for the parts outside the CDR3, the full variable domain is DGGITQSPKYLFRKEGQNVTLSCEQNLNHDAMYWYRQDPGQGLRLIYYSQIVNDFQKGDIAEGYSVSREKKESFPLTVTSAQKNPTAFYLCASSQTVVGNTQYFGPGTRLTVL.

The gene calls are TRBV5-1 and TRBJ2-7, with TRBD2 matching 10 bases. The trim removed 1 base at V and 0 bases at J, leaving 4 bases unmatched. The CDR3 spans 16 residues. Germline CDR1 is SGHRS and CDR2 is YFSETQ. The CDR3 region is CASSLFPSGSSYEQYF. The CDR3 DNA follows: TGCGCCAGCAGCTTGTTCCCTAGCGGGAGCTCCTACGAGCAGTACTTC. Full variable domain (remainder filled in from reference TRBV5-1 and TRBJ2-7): KAGVTQTPRYLIKTRGQQVTLSCSPISGHRSVSWYQQTPGQGLQFLFEYFSETQRNKGNFPGRFSGRQFSNSRSEMNVSTLELGDSALYLCASSLFPSGSSYEQYFGPGTRLTVT.

V usage is TRBV7-9 and J usage is TRBJ2-7; perhaps TRBD1 as D (6 bases). The CDR3 covers 16 residues. Germline lookup yields CDR1 SEHNR and CDR2 FQNEAQ (reference sequence). Trimming shortened V by 5 bases and J by 2 bases, and 19 bases separated the two germline ends. CDR3 residues: CASSPLNRAGAYEQYF. CDR3 in DNA: TGTGCCAGCAGCCCACTCAACAGGGCCGGCGCCTACGAGCAGTACTTC. The full variable domain, with the rest looked up from reference TRBV7-9 and TRBJ2-7, is DTGVSQNPRHKITKRGQNVTFRCDPISEHNRLYWYRQTLGQGPEFLTYFQNEAQLEKSRLLSDRFSAERPKGSFSTLEIQRTEQGDSAMYLCASSPLNRAGAYEQYFGPGTRLTVT.

The genes are TRBV19 and TRBJ1-5, with D possibly matching TRBD1 (5 bases). CDR1 is LNHDA, CDR2 SQIVND, per germline (reference sequence). V was trimmed by 5 bases and J by 5 bases, leaving 10 bases between them. CDR3 length: 13 amino acids. The CDR3 sequence is CASSPGRHQPQHF. In DNA form, the CDR3 reads TGTGCCAGTAGTCCAGGGAGGCATCAGCCCCAGCATTTT.

The chain carries TRBV6-1 and TRBJ1-2; tentative D call: TRBD1 (6 bases). The CDR3 is made up of 15 amino acids. V was cut by 6 bases and J by 4 bases, with 18 bases left in between. Germline CDR1 and CDR2: MNHNS and SASEGT. CDR3 DNA: TGTGCCAGCAGGTACAGTCCGGGACAAACCTATGGCTACACCTTC. Encoded protein: CASRYSPGQTYGYTF.

The chain is built from TRBV9 and TRBJ2-5; no clear D. Per germline, CDR1 SGDLS and CDR2 YYNGEE. The CDR3 loop spans 13 amino acids. V gave up 4 bases and J gave up 5 bases, with 12 bases separating them. The CDR3 bases are TGTGCCAGCAGCATGACTTACGCGGAGACCCAGTACTTC. Amino acids: CASSMTYAETQYF.

The rearrangement links TRBV5-1 to TRBJ2-1; 7 nucleotides agree with TRBD1. The V gene's germline CDR1 is SGHRS and CDR2 YFSETQ. CDR3 size: 14 residues. The V and J ends lost 7 bases and 4 bases, in that order; junction bases with no gene match: 8. The CDR3 sequence: CASAEQGFYNEQFF. The DNA for the CDR3 is TGCGCCAGCGCCGAACAGGGGTTTTACAATGAGCAGTTCTTC.

V gene TRBV18 combines with J gene TRBJ1-5; weak D call: TRBD1 (6 bases). The germline V gene encodes CDR1 KGHSH and CDR2 LQKENI. The CDR3 loop spans 16 amino acids. V dropped 4 bases and J dropped 2 bases, with 15 bases sitting between them. The CDR3 DNA reads as TGTGCCAGCTCACTAACAGGGCCGGGTGGCAATCAGCCCCAGCATTTT. Amino acid sequence: CASSLTGPGGNQPQHF.

The chain recombines TRBV4-1 with TRBJ1-1; no clear D. V was cut by 3 bases and J by 1 base, with 6 bases left in between. The CDR3 loop spans 13 amino acids. The germline V gene has CDR1 MGHRA and CDR2 YSYEKL. The CDR3 DNA reads TGCGCCAGCAGCCAGGGAGGGAACACTGAAGCTTTCTTT. It yields the protein CASSQGGNTEAFF.

V is TRBV15 and J is TRBJ1-2; TRBD1 might be the D (5 bases). V was shortened by 4 bases and J by 0 bases, with 12 bases between the two germline ends. Germline V gives CDR1 LNHNV, CDR2 YYDKDF (reference sequence). CDR3 length: 15 amino acids. The CDR3 here is CATSTDSQANYGYTF. The DNA of the CDR3 is TGTGCCACCAGCACCGACAGTCAAGCTAACTATGGCTACACCTTC.

V is TRBV27 and J is TRBJ2-7; 8 positions match TRBD2. CDR1 and CDR2 (germline): MNHEY, SMNVEV (reference sequence). CDR3 size: 15 residues. Losses at the gene ends were 5 bases for V and 5 bases for J; bases not matched to a gene: 11. In DNA form, the CDR3 reads TGTGCCAGCAGTCCACCCCCGGGACTAGAGAACGAGCAGTACTTC. Protein: CASSPPPGLENEQYF.

The genes are TRBV19 and TRBJ2-7; a possible D gene is TRBD2 (5 bases). Germline CDR1 is LNHDA and CDR2 is SQIVND (reference sequence). Trimming removed 6 bases at V and 4 bases at J, with 19 bases between. This CDR3 has 15 amino acids. The CDR3 protein is CASSPPGTNFYEQYF. The CDR3 DNA is TGTGCCAGTAGCCCGCCGGGAACCAACTTTTACGAGCAGTACTTC.

The gene calls are TRBV5-1 and TRBJ1-1; tentatively, D is TRBD1 (5 bases). The CDR3 is made up of 13 amino acids. Trimming left V 4 bases short and J 2 bases short, with 9 bases between. Germline V gene lookup returns CDR1 SGHRS and CDR2 YFSETQ. Here the CDR3 reads CASSRQPNTEAFF. Here the CDR3 DNA reads TGCGCCAGCAGCAGACAGCCTAACACTGAAGCTTTCTTT.

The chain combines TRBV27 with TRBJ1-6, with 7 bases that match TRBD1. The CDR3 runs to 16 residues. V shed 6 bases, J shed 5 bases, and the junction held 10 bases outside the gene matches. CDR1 MNHEY and CDR2 SMNVEV come from the germline V gene (reference sequence). CDR3 residues: CASSPDRAPHNSPLHF. The CDR3 DNA reads as TGTGCCAGCAGCCCAGACAGGGCTCCACATAATTCACCCCTCCACTTT.

CDR3 protein: CASSLDGNSNQPQHF. DNA of the CDR3: TGTGCCAGCAGCCTGGACGGGAATAGCAATCAGCCCCAGCATTTT. The chain has TRBV4-2 and TRBJ1-5, with D unresolved. Trimming left V 4 bases short and J 0 bases short, with 10 bases between. The CDR3 is made up of 15 amino acids. CDR1 LGHNA and CDR2 YNFKEQ come from the germline V gene.

The chain uses TRBV5-1 and TRBJ1-3, with D tentatively TRBD1 (5 bases). Trimming shortened V by 2 bases and J by 0 bases, and 9 bases separated the two germline ends. From germline, CDR1 is SGHRS and CDR2 YFSETQ. The CDR3 extends over 15 amino acids. The CDR3 sequence: CASSLGVFSGNTIYF. Written as DNA, the CDR3 is TGCGCCAGCAGCTTAGGGGTATTCTCTGGAAACACCATATATTTT.

V gene TRBV19 combines with J gene TRBJ2-1, with TRBD2 matching 12 bases. V was clipped by 3 bases and J by 9 bases; unmatched bases: 15. The CDR3 has 18 residues. The germline V gene has CDR1 LNHDA and CDR2 SQIVND (reference sequence). For the CDR3, the DNA is TGTGCCAGTAGTATGGCGTCTAGCGGGGGGGCCCTGGCCAGTGAGCAGTTCTTC. Amino acids: CASSMASSGGALASEQFF.

The CDR3 sequence: CASSIQGRTEAFF. Here the CDR3 DNA reads TGTGCCAGCAGCATACAGGGCCGTACTGAAGCTTTCTTT. The rearrangement links TRBV6-1 to TRBJ1-1; D perhaps matches TRBD1 (6 bases). The CDR3 is made up of 13 amino acids. The V and J ends lost 6 bases and 5 bases respectively, with 13 bases between them. The germline V gene has CDR1 MNHNS and CDR2 SASEGT.

The gene calls are TRBV30 and TRBJ2-2, with TRBD2 matching over 14 bases. The trim removed 5 bases at V and 2 bases at J, leaving 13 bases unmatched. Germline V gene lookup returns CDR1 GTSNPN and CDR2 SVGIG (reference sequence). This CDR3 is built from 19 residues. CDR3 DNA: TGTGCCTGGGTTCTACGACTAGCGGGGGGGCGGGGAAACACCGGGGAGCTGTTTTTT. Translated: CAWVLRLAGGRGNTGELFF.

V and J are TRBV19 and TRBJ2-1; D uncertain. Germline CDR1 is LNHDA and CDR2 is SQIVND (reference sequence). Trimming removed 2 bases from V and 6 bases from J, with 5 bases in between. CDR3 length: 12 amino acids. The DNA for the CDR3 is TGTGCCAGTAGTATACCAGGCAATGAGCAGTTCTTC. Protein sequence: CASSIPGNEQFF.

The chain joins TRBV7-9 to TRBJ1-5; the match to TRBD1 covers 8 bases. The CDR3 sequence is 16 residues long. Trimming at V came to 2 bases and at J to 3 bases, leaving 6 bases not matched to a gene. CDR1 SEHNR and CDR2 FQNEAQ come from the germline V gene (reference sequence). The CDR3 region is CASSLNRTGINQPQHF. The CDR3 coding sequence is TGTGCCAGCAGCTTAAACCGGACAGGGATCAATCAGCCCCAGCATTTT.

The chain has TRBV5-1 and TRBJ1-1; D gene unclear. The CDR3 has 13 residues. The germline V gene has CDR1 SGHRS and CDR2 YFSETQ. Trimming removed 4 bases at V and 6 bases at J, with 13 bases between. CDR3 DNA: TGCGCCAGCAGCCCGACGGTCGGAGCTGAAGCTTTCTTT. Translation: CASSPTVGAEAFF.

This sequence joins TRBV6-5 and TRBJ1-1; D is uncertain. The CDR3 covers 13 residues. Germline CDR1 reads MNHEY; CDR2 reads SVGAGI. With 8 bases removed from V and 0 bases from J, the gap between germline ends came to 10 bases. CDR3 bases: TGTGCCAGCCGATCGAGTATGAACACTGAAGCTTTCTTT. It encodes CASRSSMNTEAFF.

The rearrangement uses TRBV10-3 and TRBJ2-1, with TRBD2 identical over 15 bases. Germline trimming cut 0 bases from V and 10 bases from J; bases unmatched to any gene: 7. The CDR3 contains 17 residues. CDR1 is ENHRY and CDR2 is SYGVKD in the germline V gene. CDR3 in amino acids: CAISESTGLAGGGEQFF. The CDR3 nucleotides read TGTGCCATCAGTGAGTCGACGGGACTAGCGGGGGGCGGAGAGCAGTTCTTC.

The CDR3 DNA follows: TGTGCCAGCAGTTTATCTAGCGGGAACCCTCGAGGTAACAATGAGCAGTTCTTC. Translation: CASSLSSGNPRGNNEQFF. The chain uses TRBV27 and TRBJ2-1, with 8 nucleotides matching TRBD2. The junction had 12 bases not matched to a gene; V was cut back by 0 bases and J by 5 bases. Germline CDR1 is MNHEY and CDR2 is SMNVEV (reference sequence). CDR3 length: 18 residues.